The 26 T cell receptor beta chains below all came from one sample that was sequenced in a study. From the 5' RACE reads, TCRdb called clonotypes with MiXCR, one entry per CDR3 protein. The repertoire has some 37,000 distinct CDR3 sequences, approximately 19% of them found once; the top ten carry around 2.8%. Sequencing input: naive CD4+ T cells sorted from a lymph node. The subset was: naive CD4+ T cells, CD4+CD45RA+CD25-. The receptors shown here come from a female donor with breast cancer.

This chain connects TRBV12-3 or TRBV12-4 to TRBJ1-2, with unresolved D. Trimming removed 1 base at V and 4 bases at J, with 7 bases between. This CDR3 is 13 amino acids long. The CDR3 region is CASSLVAVYGYTF. CDR3 DNA sequence: TGTGCCAGCAGTTTAGTGGCCGTCTATGGCTACACCTTC.

Many counts were recorded for this clonotype. The rearrangement joins TRBV20-1 to TRBJ1-1, with D unclear. There are 14 residues in the CDR3. Deletions cut 1 base from V and 4 bases from J, with 13 bases between. CDR1 and CDR2 from the germline V gene are DFQATT and SNEGSKA (reference sequence). The CDR3 bases are TGCAGTGCTAGAGGCGCGGGGATCGGCACTGAAGCTTTCTTT. It yields the protein CSARGAGIGTEAFF.

With regard to this clonotype: This may arise from a read error, as a much more abundant clone is one base away. This chain joins TRBV7-7 and TRBJ1-4; the match to TRBD1 covers 7 bases. Per germline, CDR1 SSHAT and CDR2 FNYEAQ (reference sequence). This CDR3 has 16 amino acids. CDR3: CASSLRQGSANEKLLF. The CDR3 coding sequence is TGTGCTAGCAGCTTAAGACAGGGATCAGCTAATGAAAAACTGTTGTTT.

The chain recombines TRBV3-1 with TRBJ2-5; 8 positions match TRBD2. There are 15 residues in the CDR3. The junction had 9 bases not matched to a gene; V was cut back by 4 bases and J by 5 bases. Germline-derived CDR1 and CDR2 are LGHDT and YNNKEL (reference sequence). The CDR3 DNA reads as TGTGCCAGCAGCCCCCCCGCGGGGGGCCGGGAGACCCAGTACTTC. Translating gives CASSPPAGGRETQYF.

V usage is TRBV3-1 and J usage is TRBJ1-1, with a weak D call TRBD1 (5 bases). Deletions cut 2 bases from V and 1 base from J, with 23 bases between. The CDR3 length is 19 residues. CDR1 and CDR2 (germline): LGHDT, YNNKEL (reference sequence). As DNA, the CDR3 is TGTGCCAGCAGCCAACCCCACGGACGGAGTCCTAGGGGGAACACTGAAGCTTTCTTT. Translating it yields CASSQPHGRSPRGNTEAFF.

The table lists this clonotype with a few counts. V gene TRBV5-1 combines with J gene TRBJ1-4, with D hard to call. The CDR3 runs to 14 residues. CDR1 SGHRS and CDR2 YFSETQ come from the germline V gene. V lost 4 bases and J lost 0, with 7 bases in between. CDR3 DNA: TGCGCCAGCAGCCCGACACCAACTAATGAAAAACTGTTTTTT. It yields the protein CASSPTPTNEKLFF.

This clonotype was detected a few times. The CDR3 protein is CASSQEEGRQTPQFF. CDR3 sequence (DNA): TGCGCCAGCAGCCAAGAGGAGGGTAGGCAAACCCCCCAGTTCTTC. This chain uses TRBV4-3 with TRBJ2-1; TRBD2 might be the D (6 bases). This CDR3 region has 15 residues. The germline V and J ends were trimmed by 0 bases and 13 bases, with 19 bases remaining between them. CDR1 and CDR2 from the germline V gene are LGHNA and YSLEER.

The chain employs TRBV7-2 and TRBJ2-1, with 12 nucleotides matching TRBD2. J gave up 6 bases and V 2 bases, and 2 bases lay outside the gene matches. This CDR3 has 15 amino acids. Germline V gene data show CDR1 as SGHTA and CDR2 as FQGNSA. Here the CDR3 reads CASSLTSGGINEQFF. CDR3 in DNA: TGTGCCAGCAGCTTAACTAGCGGGGGGATCAATGAGCAGTTCTTC.

This clonotype was counted at least ten times. The chain recombines TRBV5-1 with TRBJ1-1; D perhaps matches TRBD1 (6 bases). Germline CDR1 and CDR2: SGHRS and YFSETQ. This CDR3 comprises 15 residues. V was shortened by 0 bases and J by 4 bases, with 13 bases between the two germline ends. CDR3 loop: CASSLALGGATEAFF. In DNA form, the CDR3 reads TGCGCCAGCAGCTTGGCCTTAGGGGGGGCCACTGAAGCTTTCTTT.

This chain links TRBV5-1 with TRBJ2-2; D is ambiguous. The ends were cut back, 4 bases at V and 3 bases at J, with 10 bases in the middle. CDR3 length: 14 amino acids. Germline-derived CDR1 and CDR2 are SGHRS and YFSETQ. DNA for the CDR3: TGCGCCAGCAGCCAAGGGCCACACACCGGGGAGCTGTTTTTT. It yields the protein CASSQGPHTGELFF.

The chain uses TRBV10-3 and TRBJ1-2; 11 bases fit TRBD1. From germline, CDR1 is ENHRY and CDR2 SYGVKD. J gave up 7 bases and V 5 bases, and 9 bases lay outside the gene matches. This CDR3 has 15 amino acids. The CDR3 reads CAISRLGQGAGGYTF. The CDR3 DNA is TGTGCCATCAGTAGGCTAGGACAGGGGGCTGGTGGCTACACCTTC.

This clonotype appeared many times. The V gene is TRBV6-1, the J gene TRBJ2-3; 9 positions match TRBD1. The germline V gene has CDR1 MNHNS and CDR2 SASEGT. V trimming: 4 bases; J trimming: 7 bases; junction bases outside the gene matches: 3. The CDR3 length is 13 residues. CDR3 sequence reads: CASSGGQGNTQYF. CDR3 in DNA: TGTGCCAGCAGTGGGGGACAGGGCAATACGCAGTATTTT.

In its sample, this clonotype was seen a few times. The chain links TRBV28 to TRBJ2-1; D may be TRBD2 (6 bases). The germline V and J ends were trimmed by 5 bases and 8 bases, with 13 bases remaining between them. The CDR3 is 13 residues long. Germline V gene data show CDR1 as MDHEN and CDR2 as SYDVKM. The CDR3: CASSVIKRDEQFF. DNA of the CDR3: TGTGCCAGCAGTGTCATTAAGCGGGATGAGCAGTTCTTC. Combining the CDR3 with reference TRBV28 and TRBJ2-1 gives the whole variable domain DVKVTQSSRYLVKRTGEKVFLECVQDMDHENMFWYRQDPGLGLRLIYFSYDVKMKEKGDIPEGYSVSREKKERFSLILESASTNQTSMYLCASSVIKRDEQFFGPGTRLTVL.

A few counts support this clonotype. This rearrangement joins TRBV10-3 to TRBJ2-5; D is unresolved. V shed 6 bases and J shed 0 bases, with 11 bases lying between them. The V gene's germline CDR1 is ENHRY and CDR2 SYGVKD. The CDR3 contains 14 residues. CDR3: CAIRDHKDQETQYF. The CDR3 coding sequence is TGTGCCATCAGGGATCATAAGGACCAAGAGACCCAGTACTTC.

This clonotype was recorded only once. The chain combines TRBV3-1 with TRBJ2-1; 10 bases align to TRBD1. Unmatched junction bases numbered 1, after V lost 4 bases and J lost 7 bases. The V gene's germline CDR1 is LGHDT and CDR2 YNNKEL (reference sequence). This CDR3 has 13 amino acids. The CDR3 sequence: CASSLGQGNEQFF. CDR3 sequence (DNA): TGTGCCAGCAGCCTGGGACAGGGGAATGAGCAGTTCTTC.

The chain has TRBV5-1 and TRBJ2-5; tentative D call: TRBD1 (7 bases). The germline V gene encodes CDR1 SGHRS and CDR2 YFSETQ. V lost 5 bases, J lost 5 bases, and 25 bases lay in between. CDR3 length equals 17 residues. In nucleotides, the CDR3 is TGCGCCAGCAGGACGGCAGGGGGACGGGGGCGAAGGGAGACCCAGTACTTC. This gives the protein CASRTAGGRGRRETQYF.

Remarks on this clonotype: The junction and the germline gene differ at one end; a read error may be behind it. The chain links TRBV4-1 to TRBJ1-2; no clear D gene. Germline lookup yields CDR1 MGHRA and CDR2 YSYEKL. The CDR3 consists of 15 residues. CDR3 in DNA: TGCGCCATCAGCCAAGGGCTCTTGTCTAACTATGGCTACACCTTC. This sequence encodes CAISQGLLSNYGYTF.

The chain uses TRBV6-5 and TRBJ2-2; D is possibly TRBD1 (5 bases). Deletions cut 5 bases from V and 3 bases from J, with 16 bases between. The CDR3 spans 16 residues. The germline CDR1 and CDR2 sequences are MNHEY and SVGAGI. CDR3: CASSPQGIVDTGELFF. DNA for the CDR3: TGTGCCAGCAGTCCCCAGGGTATCGTGGACACCGGGGAGCTGTTTTTT.

This clonotype was seen many times. The J gene is TRBJ2-7, the V gene TRBV5-1, with D possibly TRBD1 on 5 matching bases. The CDR3 is 13 amino acids. Germline CDR1 reads SGHRS; CDR2 reads YFSETQ. The V gene lost 0 bases and the J gene lost 4 bases, with 8 bases spanning the gap. CDR3 DNA: TGCGCCAGCAGCTTGGTGGCAGGGTACGAGCAGTACTTC. Translating it yields CASSLVAGYEQYF.

This clonotype was picked up many times. The chain links TRBV6-5 to TRBJ2-7; TRBD1 is a possible D gene (6 bases). The CDR3 has 16 amino acids. Trimming took 0 bases from V and 0 from J, leaving 12 bases between them. Looked up from germline, CDR1 is MNHEY and CDR2 is SVGAGI. CDR3 DNA: TGTGCCAGCAGTTACTCTCAGGGGTCGGGCTCCTACGAGCAGTACTTC. Translated, it gives CASSYSQGSGSYEQYF.

This clonotype was seen only a few times. The rearrangement uses TRBV5-1 and TRBJ2-3, with 15 nucleotides matching TRBD2. The CDR3 is 16 residues long. CDR1 and CDR2 from the germline V gene are SGHRS and YFSETQ. Trimming at V came to 5 bases and at J to 6 bases, leaving 7 bases not matched to a gene. The CDR3, as DNA: TGCGCCAGCAGGAAGGGACTAGCGGGAGGTTGGGATACGCAGTATTTT. Protein: CASRKGLAGGWDTQYF. Looking up the rest from reference TRBV5-1 and TRBJ2-3 gives the full variable domain: KAGVTQTPRYLIKTRGQQVTLSCSPISGHRSVSWYQQTPGQGLQFLFEYFSETQRNKGNFPGRFSGRQFSNSRSEMNVSTLELGDSALYLCASRKGLAGGWDTQYFGPGTRLTVL.

This clonotype was seen a handful of times. In DNA form, the CDR3 reads TGCAGTGCTAGAGATCAACGAGGGTCAACAGATACGCAGTATTTT. Translated: CSARDQRGSTDTQYF. The chain carries TRBV20-1 and TRBJ2-3, with a tentative D call TRBD2 (5 bases). CDR3 length equals 15 residues. Trimming cost V 0 bases and J 3 bases, with 13 bases left between them. Per germline, CDR1 DFQATT and CDR2 SNEGSKA (reference sequence).

A remark on this clonotype: The junction does not match germline at one end; this may be a read error. The rearrangement uses TRBV7-7 and TRBJ2-2; D uncertain. Per germline, CDR1 SSHAT and CDR2 FNYEAQ (reference sequence). This CDR3 spans 13 amino acids. This chain's CDR3 is CASSRGRTGELFF. CDR3 DNA: TGTGCTAGCAGCCGCGGTCGGACCGGGGAGCTGTTTTTT.

This clonotype was detected only a few times. J is TRBJ2-3 and V is TRBV5-1; 9 nucleotides line up with TRBD1. In germline, CDR1 is SGHRS, CDR2 YFSETQ. The CDR3 length is 14 residues. J was trimmed by 6 bases and V by 4 bases; bases with no gene match: 6. The CDR3 region has the DNA TGCGCCAGCAGCCTGGGACAGGGTCTCGATACGCAGTATTTT. Its protein product is CASSLGQGLDTQYF.

In this sample, this clonotype turned up a few times. The chain has TRBV7-2 and TRBJ2-3; maybe TRBD2 (5 bases). CDR3 length equals 13 residues. CDR1 and CDR2 from the germline V gene are SGHTA and FQGNSA. The V end lost 7 bases, the J end lost 7 bases, and 15 bases lay between the germline ends. The CDR3 region is CASTPGVQNTQYF. The CDR3 nucleotides are TGTGCCAGCACCCCCGGGGTACAGAATACGCAGTATTTT.

The chain employs TRBV20-1 and TRBJ2-5, with 7 bases fitting TRBD1. The CDR3 consists of 14 residues. V trimming: 6 bases; J trimming: 2 bases; junction bases outside the gene matches: 9. Germline lookup yields CDR1 DFQATT and CDR2 SNEGSKA (reference sequence). CDR3 in amino acids: CSAPQGPSQETQYF. Written as DNA, the CDR3 is TGCAGTGCGCCACAGGGGCCCTCTCAAGAGACCCAGTACTTC.